This record looks at one T cell receptor beta chain sequence and its context. The antigen remains unidentified. Trimming removed 6 bases at V and 8 bases at J, with 11 bases between. The length of the CDR3 is 12 residues. Amplification of TCR beta CDR3 regions was performed using RNA transcripts as template. The TCR CDR3 first-round RT-PCR relied on the HTBI primer set. TCRdb fed the multiplex PCR reads into MiXCR, producing one record per CDR3 protein. The table lists approximately 600,000 distinct CDR3 sequences, approximately 15% of them singletons. The sample is drawn from a study of T cells in Graves' hyperthyroidism and ophthalmopathy. Looking at the study overall: Once the initial diagnosis was made, peripheral blood was obtained before any treatment.

General study results and limits: Onset of ophthalmopathy came a median approximately 6.5 months after the model predicted it. Clonotypes that were expanded in thyroid above 0.001 mostly appeared in blood too.

Patients with ophthalmopathy all had a Clinical Activity Score of at least 3, a NOSPECS grade of at least 4 and duration under 3 months. Specimen: blood. The chain joins TRBV12-3 or TRBV12-4 to TRBJ2-4; no definite D call. The clonotype originates from a woman in her thirties or forties with Graves' ophthalmopathy. This CDR3 reads CASRAGKDIQYF. The CDR3 coding sequence is TGTGCCAGCAGGGCCGGAAAGGACATTCAGTACTTC.